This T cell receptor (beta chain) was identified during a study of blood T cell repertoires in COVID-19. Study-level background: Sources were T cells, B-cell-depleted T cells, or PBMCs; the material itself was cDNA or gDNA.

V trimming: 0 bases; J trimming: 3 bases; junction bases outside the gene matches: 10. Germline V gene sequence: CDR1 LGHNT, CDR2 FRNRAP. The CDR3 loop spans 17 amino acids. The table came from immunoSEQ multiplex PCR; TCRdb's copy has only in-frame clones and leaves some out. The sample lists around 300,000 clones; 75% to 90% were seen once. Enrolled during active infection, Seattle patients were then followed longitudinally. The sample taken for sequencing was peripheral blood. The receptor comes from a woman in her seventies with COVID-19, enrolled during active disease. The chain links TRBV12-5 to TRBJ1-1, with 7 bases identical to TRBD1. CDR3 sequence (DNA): TGTGCTAGTGGTTTGGTATTGGGACAGCCAAGCGACACTGAAGCTTTCTTT. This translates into CASGLVLGQPSDTEAFF.